These 24 T cell receptor beta chains were sequenced from one sample in a study of T cell repertoires in cytomegalovirus infection (dated by TCRdb to between 2017 and 2020). The instrument given in TCRdb is Illumina HiSeq 1500. Through fastp at Q25 and MiXCR, TCRdb rebuilt clones from the public reads, retaining in-frame beta chains. Under each unique CDR3 protein, matching rows form one entry showing the most common genes and DNA. Across this sample there are roughly 760,000 distinct CDR3 sequences, with 35% seen only once. Under 3% of the sample is held by the ten biggest clonotypes. Sequenced: PBMCs. The receptors were sampled from a human donor in good health (CMV status not recorded). Some clones in this sample may be carry-over from other donors' samples.

As for this clonotype: A read error may explain this, as a much larger clone is one base away. The chain couples TRBV27 to TRBJ2-6; D is uncertain. CDR3 length: 14 residues. Between the trimmed V and J ends, which lost 8 bases and 3 bases, there was a span of 11 bases. CDR1 and CDR2 from the germline V gene are MNHEY and SMNVEV (reference sequence). As DNA, the CDR3 is TGTGCCAGCTACCCCCTGATTGGGGCCAACGTCCTGACTTTC. Its protein is CASYPLIGANVLTF.

A note on this clonotype: This CDR3 fails to terminate in the conserved phenylalanine or tryptophan, so it likely reflects a read error. The V gene is TRBV7-8, the J gene TRBJ2-7; 8 bases line up with TRBD1. CDR1 and CDR2 (germline): SGHVS, FQNEAQ. The CDR3 has 14 residues. The junction had 7 bases not matched to a gene; V was cut back by 5 bases and J by 4 bases. CDR3 nucleotides: TGTGCCAGCAGCGAGCCGGGACAGGCTTACGAGCAGTACTGC. Translation: CASSEPGQAYEQYC.

Details on this clonotype: This could be a read error, since a much larger clone is one nucleotide away. The CDR3 DNA reads as TGTGCCAGCAGCCCCTCCCACGAGCATTACTTC. This sequence encodes CASSPSHEHYF. V gene TRBV7-2 combines with J gene TRBJ2-7, with D unresolved. This CDR3 spans 11 amino acids. From germline, CDR1 is SGHTA and CDR2 FQGNSA.

This chain uses TRBV5-1 with TRBJ2-3; possibly TRBD1 or TRBD2 for D (5 bases each). The CDR3 sequence is 16 residues long. Between the trimmed V and J ends, which lost 0 bases and 1 base, there was a span of 12 bases. From germline, CDR1 is SGHRS and CDR2 YFSETQ. CDR3 in amino acids: CASSLAGTVRTDTQYF. CDR3 DNA sequence: TGCGCCAGCAGCTTGGCCGGGACCGTTCGCACAGATACGCAGTATTTT.

This clonotype was picked up a small number of times. The V gene is TRBV7-9, the J gene TRBJ1-1, with D tentatively TRBD1 (5 bases). The CDR3 totals 12 residues. The V and J ends lost 4 bases and 7 bases respectively, with 10 bases between them. Germline V CDR1 and CDR2: SEHNR, FQNEAQ (reference sequence). CDR3 residues: CASSWTHFEAFF. As DNA, the CDR3 is TGTGCCAGCAGCTGGACACACTTTGAAGCTTTCTTT.

The J gene is TRBJ1-2, the V gene TRBV11-2; a possible D gene is TRBD1 (6 bases). Trimming stripped 0 bases from V and 3 bases from J, with 17 bases between. This CDR3 has 17 residues. CDR1 SGHAT and CDR2 FQNNGV come from the germline V gene. In DNA form, the CDR3 reads TGTGCCAGCAGCTTAGATCTGCCCCAGGGGAGGCACTATGGCTACACCTTC. It translates to CASSLDLPQGRHYGYTF.

The rearrangement joins TRBV30 to TRBJ1-1, with a tentative D call TRBD1 (5 bases). The CDR3 spans 14 residues. Germline CDR1 reads GTSNPN; CDR2 reads SVGIG (reference sequence). The germline V and J ends were trimmed by 3 bases and 1 base, with 12 bases remaining between them. Here the CDR3 reads CAWSWGRKNTEAFF. The DNA for the CDR3 is TGTGCCTGGAGCTGGGGCAGGAAGAACACTGAAGCTTTCTTT.

The sample holds a few counts of this clonotype. The V and J genes are TRBV19 and TRBJ1-6; D gene unclear. V dropped 6 bases and J dropped 0 bases, with 9 bases sitting between them. The CDR3 covers 15 residues. Germline lookup yields CDR1 LNHDA and CDR2 SQIVND (reference sequence). The CDR3 reads CASRKDRSYNSPLHF. CDR3 sequence (DNA): TGTGCCAGTAGGAAAGACCGCTCCTATAATTCACCCCTCCACTTT.

The chain joins TRBV6-1 to TRBJ1-2; 9 bases map to TRBD1. Germline V gene lookup returns CDR1 MNHNS and CDR2 SASEGT. Losses at the gene ends were 2 bases for V and 10 bases for J; bases not matched to a gene: 8. The CDR3 consists of 14 residues. CDR3 sequence: CASSELGDRDHYTF. In DNA, the CDR3 is TGTGCCAGCAGTGAACTTGGGGACAGGGATCACTACACCTTC.

Points on this clonotype: Given the absence of the conserved phenylalanine or tryptophan at the CDR3 end, a read error is likely. The chain combines TRBV6-5 with TRBJ1-6; D not certain. The CDR3 is 16 residues long. Germline values: CDR1 MNHEY, CDR2 SVGAGI. Deletions cut 0 bases from V and 0 bases from J, with 6 bases between. The DNA of the CDR3 is TGTGCCAGCAGTTACTCGGGGAGCTCCTATAATTCACCCCTCCACTTG. This translates into CASSYSGSSYNSPLHL.

Remarks on this clonotype: This may come from a read error, since a much larger clone is one base off. The V and J genes are TRBV7-2 and TRBJ2-5; 7 bases map to TRBD2. This CDR3 is 15 amino acids long. CDR1 and CDR2 (germline): SGHTA, FQGNSA. The CDR3 here is CDSSYPQSGKETQYF. DNA for the CDR3: TGTGACAGCAGCTACCCCCAAAGCGGGAAAGAGACCCAGTACTTC. The variable domain in full, completed from reference TRBV7-2 and TRBJ2-5, reads GAGVSQSPSNKVTEKGKDVELRCDPISGHTALYWYRQSLGQGLEFLIYFQGNSAPDKSGLPSDRFSAERTGGSVSTLTIQRTQQEDSAVYLCDSSYPQSGKETQYFGPGTRLLVL.

This clonotype has a handful of counts. The chain couples TRBV12-3 or TRBV12-4 to TRBJ2-3; D may be TRBD2 (9 bases). Trimming removed 4 bases from V and 4 bases from J, with 18 bases in between. The CDR3 length is 16 residues. The CDR3 sequence is CASSSPLAGQADTQYF. CDR3 coding DNA: TGTGCCAGCAGTTCCCCTCTAGCGGGACAGGCAGATACGCAGTATTTT.

The sample holds a few counts of this clonotype. The DNA for the CDR3 is TGTGCCAGTACCCAGGGAGTTGTGACTGAAGCTTTCTTT. Its protein is CASTQGVVTEAFF. The gene calls are TRBV18 and TRBJ1-1, with D tentatively TRBD1 (5 bases). V was clipped by 9 bases and J by 5 bases, with 16 bases between them. CDR1 and CDR2 from the germline V gene are KGHSH and LQKENI. The CDR3 is 13 amino acids. Full variable domain (missing parts from reference TRBV18 and TRBJ1-1): NAGVMQNPRHLVRRRGQEARLRCSPMKGHSHVYWYRQLPEEGLKFMVYLQKENIIDESGMPKERFSAEFPKEGPSILRIQQVVRGDSAAYFCASTQGVVTEAFFGQGTRLTVV.

The V gene is TRBV6-2 or TRBV6-3, the J gene TRBJ1-2; D might be TRBD1 (5 bases). The CDR3 covers 15 residues. Germline V gene lookup returns CDR1 MNHEY and CDR2 SVGEGT. V lost 8 bases and J lost 1, with 17 bases in between. CDR3 sequence: CASALRGRVNYGYTF. The CDR3, as DNA: TGTGCCAGCGCCTTGAGGGGACGGGTTAACTATGGCTACACCTTC.

There are a few counts of this clonotype. The rearrangement joins TRBV7-6 to TRBJ2-1; D unresolved. Germline lookup yields CDR1 SGHVS and CDR2 FNYEAQ. V lost 3 bases to trimming and J lost 9 bases, with 9 bases between them. The CDR3 sequence is 12 residues long. In DNA, the CDR3 is TGTGCCAGCAGCTTCCCCAGAAGTGAGCAGTTCTTC. This codes for CASSFPRSEQFF. Complete variable domain (other parts from reference TRBV7-6 and TRBJ2-1): GAGVSQSPRYKVTKRGQDVALRCDPISGHVSLYWYRQALGQGPEFLTYFNYEAQQDKSGLPNDRFSAERPEGSISTLTIQRTEQRDSAMYRCASSFPRSEQFFGPGTRLTVL.

The chain's CDR3 is CSARIFTNTEAFF. The CDR3 bases are TGCAGCGCCCGAATATTTACGAACACTGAAGCTTTCTTT. The rearrangement links TRBV29-1 to TRBJ1-1; D unresolved. Germline assignment: CDR1 SQVTM and CDR2 ANQGSEA. V was shortened by 7 bases and J by 1 base, with 13 bases between the two germline ends. The CDR3 covers 13 residues. Looking up the rest from reference TRBV29-1 and TRBJ1-1 gives the full variable domain: SAVISQKPSRDICQRGTSLTIQCQVDSQVTMMFWYRQQPGQSLTLIATANQGSEATYESGFVIDKFPISRPNLTFSTLTVSNMSPEDSSIYLCSARIFTNTEAFFGQGTRLTVV.

This clonotype showed up just a few times. The chain is built from TRBV12-3 or TRBV12-4 and TRBJ1-4, with D unclear. V shed 3 bases and J shed 4 bases, with 24 bases lying between them. This CDR3 region has 19 residues. In DNA form, the CDR3 reads TGTGCCAGCAGTTTGGCTGGGCAGAGAACAATTCGGCATAATGAAAAACTGTTTTTT. Protein product: CASSLAGQRTIRHNEKLFF.

At least ten counts were recorded for this clonotype. This chain uses TRBV7-6 with TRBJ2-2; the D gene is possibly TRBD2 (6 bases). The CDR3 covers 17 residues. Germline values: CDR1 SGHVS, CDR2 FNYEAQ. Trimming took off 1 base at V and 4 bases at J, with 16 bases between the two ends. CDR3 sequence reads: CASSLVIHGRGTGELFF. As DNA, the CDR3 is TGTGCCAGCAGCTTAGTCATTCACGGGCGGGGCACCGGGGAGCTGTTTTTT.

There are many counts of this clonotype. V usage is TRBV7-2 and J usage is TRBJ1-1; a possible D gene is TRBD1 (6 bases). The CDR3 length is 16 residues. The V and J ends lost 0 bases and 0 bases respectively, with 11 bases between them. CDR1 and CDR2 from the germline V gene are SGHTA and FQGNSA. This CDR3 reads CASSLASGGLNTEAFF. The CDR3 nucleotides read TGTGCCAGCAGCTTAGCGTCGGGGGGGCTGAACACTGAAGCTTTCTTT.

The rearrangement links TRBV28 to TRBJ2-2; possible D gene TRBD1, 5 bases. Germline CDR1 and CDR2: MDHEN and SYDVKM. Trimming removed 4 bases from V and 3 bases from J, with 9 bases in between. The CDR3 totals 14 residues. Here the CDR3 reads CASSYAGYTGELFF. The CDR3, as DNA: TGTGCCAGCAGTTATGCAGGGTACACCGGGGAGCTGTTTTTT. The variable domain in full, with the rest retrieved from reference TRBV28 and TRBJ2-2, is DVKVTQSSRYLVKRTGEKVFLECVQDMDHENMFWYRQDPGLGLRLIYFSYDVKMKEKGDIPEGYSVSREKKERFSLILESASTNQTSMYLCASSYAGYTGELFFGEGSRLTVL.

The V call is TRBV13, the J call TRBJ2-2, with D possibly being TRBD2 (6 bases). The length of the CDR3 is 16 residues. V was pared by 2 bases and J by 4 bases, with 14 bases between. Germline V gives CDR1 PRHDT, CDR2 FYEKMQ (reference sequence). The CDR3 DNA is TGTGCCAGCAGCTTACGATCGAGCGGGTTCACCGGGGAGCTGTTTTTT. Its translation: CASSLRSSGFTGELFF.

The gene calls are TRBV20-1 and TRBJ2-1; TRBD1 matches at 7 bases. V was clipped by 5 bases and J by 9 bases; unmatched bases: 13. This CDR3 spans 14 amino acids. The germline CDR1 and CDR2 sequences are DFQATT and SNEGSKA (reference sequence). The chain's CDR3 is CSASGTPRDSEQFF. The CDR3 bases are TGCAGTGCTTCCGGGACACCACGGGACAGTGAGCAGTTCTTC.

The rearrangement uses TRBV20-1 and TRBJ1-1; TRBD1 might be the D (5 bases). CDR3 length: 12 residues. Germline lookup yields CDR1 DFQATT and CDR2 SNEGSKA (reference sequence). The V end lost 6 bases, the J end lost 6 bases, and 14 bases lay between the germline ends. CDR3: CSAVPGSPEAFF. The CDR3 DNA follows: TGCAGTGCGGTTCCAGGGAGCCCTGAAGCTTTCTTT.

This clonotype came up a few times. The V and J genes are TRBV4-1 and TRBJ1-1; D ambiguous. The V end lost 1 base, the J end lost 1 base, and 10 bases lay between the germline ends. Germline CDR1 and CDR2: MGHRA and YSYEKL. This CDR3 spans 15 amino acids. The CDR3 bases are TGCGCCAGCAGCCAAGTAACGCCGAAGAACACTGAAGCTTTCTTT. Its translation is CASSQVTPKNTEAFF.